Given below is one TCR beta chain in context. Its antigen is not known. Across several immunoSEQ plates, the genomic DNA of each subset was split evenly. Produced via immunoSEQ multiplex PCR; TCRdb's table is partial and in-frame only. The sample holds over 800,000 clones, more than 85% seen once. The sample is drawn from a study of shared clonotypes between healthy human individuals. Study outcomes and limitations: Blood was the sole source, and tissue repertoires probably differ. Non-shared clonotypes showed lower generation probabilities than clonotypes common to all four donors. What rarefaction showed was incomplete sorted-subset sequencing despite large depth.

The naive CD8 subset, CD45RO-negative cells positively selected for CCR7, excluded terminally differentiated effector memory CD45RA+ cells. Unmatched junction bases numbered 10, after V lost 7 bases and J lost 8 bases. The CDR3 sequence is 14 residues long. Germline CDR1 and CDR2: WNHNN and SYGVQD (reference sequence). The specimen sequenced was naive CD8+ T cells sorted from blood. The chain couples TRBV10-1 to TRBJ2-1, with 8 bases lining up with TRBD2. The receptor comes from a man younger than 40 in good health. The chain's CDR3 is CASKVLAGVHEQFF. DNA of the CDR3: TGCGCCAGCAAGGTGCTAGCGGGCGTCCATGAGCAGTTCTTC.